A selection of T cell receptor beta chains follows, all from one sample in a study of blood T cell repertoires in COVID-19. TCRdb's copy holds only in-frame clones and misses some; the assay was immunoSEQ multiplex PCR. The sample includes around 180,000 clones, under 90% of them seen just once. Sequencing input: PBMCs or T cells enriched from blood (not recorded which). The receptors derive from a man aged 50 to 59 who had recovered from COVID-19. Both conserved end residues are part of each CDR3. D genes are given only for firm matches.

>15|TRBV6-1|TRBJ2-4|-
CASSEGRDRANIQYF
>16|TRBV7-6|TRBJ2-3|TRBD1
CASSISSRGRTDTQYF
>15|TRBV10-2|TRBJ1-3|-
CASSVSGNSGNTIYF
>14|TRBV10-3|TRBJ1-2|TRBD1
CAISPGQGIEGYTF
>11|TRBV20-1|TRBJ1-1|-
CSAKRGTEAFF
>14|TRBV3-1/TRBV3-2|TRBJ1-6|TRBD1
CASSQGQGLITLHF
>14|TRBV6-1|TRBJ2-7|-
CASSEALPSYEQYF
>15|TRBV14|TRBJ1-1|-
CASSPDWGRGTEAFF
>14|TRBV10-2|TRBJ2-7|TRBD2
CASSVSSGPYEQYF
>17|TRBV11-2|TRBJ1-6|-
CASSLDRVGTSVSPLHF
>16|TRBV3-1/TRBV3-2|TRBJ2-3|TRBD2
CASSLIAGASTDTQYF
>15|TRBV4-1|TRBJ1-5|TRBD1
CASSQGGGLNQPQHF
>15|TRBV5-1|TRBJ1-6|-
CASSLDTGGSSPLHF
>14|TRBV6-5|TRBJ1-2|TRBD1
CASTNRQGSYGYTF
>13|TRBV29-1|TRBJ1-2|-
CSVFTGTSYGYTF
>14|TRBV6-5|TRBJ2-2|-
CASSGAYRTGELFF
>14|TRBV19|TRBJ1-2|-
CASSINRVNYGYTF
>15|TRBV9|TRBJ2-7|-
CASSVVGESSYEQYF
>11|TRBV20-1|TRBJ2-7|-
CSARDPSEQYF
>15|TRBV19|TRBJ1-2|-
CASSIPGVPLYGYTF
>13|TRBV7-3|TRBJ1-2|-
CASSQQANYGYTF
>13|TRBV7-9|TRBJ1-1|-
CASSLQENTEAFF
>13|TRBV6-5|TRBJ1-1|TRBD1
CASRPGQETEAFF
>16|TRBV6-4|TRBJ2-2|-
CASKQEAALSTGELFF